A selection of T cell receptor beta chains follows, all from one sample in a study of neoadjuvant nivolumab and ipilimumab in lung cancer. Clones were read by immunoSEQ multiplex PCR, and TCRdb kept only the in-frame ones, dropping some. The sample contains 25,000 to 30,000 clones, about 83% of which appear only once. The source material was tumor tissue, sampled after neoadjuvant nivolumab, alone or with ipilimumab, at or shortly before surgery. These receptors originate from an adult with non-small cell lung cancer. The CDR3 runs from the conserved cysteine through the conserved F or W. D genes are given only for firm matches. For some rows the clone size is stated as once, few or many, or as a class when expanded; others skip it.

D gene	clone size	V gene	J gene	CDR3 protein	CDR3 DNA
TRBD1	.	TRBV11-2	TRBJ2-7	CASSLRQGYEQYF	TGTGCCAGCAGCCTGAGACAGGGCTACGAGCAGTACTTC
.	few	TRBV9	TRBJ1-4	CASSPWMTNEKLFF	TGTGCCAGCAGCCCGTGGATGACTAATGAAAAACTGTTTTTT
.	.	TRBV6-5	TRBJ1-5	CASRPDGYQPQHF	TGTGCCAGCAGACCGGACGGTTATCAGCCCCAGCATTTT
.	.	TRBV2	TRBJ1-1	CASKAEALNTEAFF	TGTGCCAGTAAGGCAGAGGCGTTGAACACTGAAGCTTTCTTT
.	.	TRBV14	TRBJ2-1	CASSQFYRDITNEQFF	TGTGCCAGCAGCCAATTCTACCGGGACATTACCAATGAGCAGTTCTTC
TRBD1	once	TRBV5-1	TRBJ1-2	CASSTQGGDYGYTF	TGCGCCAGCAGCACACAGGGGGGTGACTATGGCTACACCTTC
.	.	TRBV18	TRBJ2-1	CASSPTGGLEQFF	TGTGCCAGCTCACCCACGGGGGGCCTTGAGCAGTTCTTC
TRBD1	.	TRBV7-2	TRBJ2-2	CASSLVWSGGHGELFF	TGTGCCAGCAGCTTAGTGTGGTCAGGGGGTCACGGGGAGCTGTTTTTT
TRBD2	.	TRBV28	TRBJ2-2	CASISGGPGELFF	TGTGCCAGCATCTCGGGAGGGCCCGGGGAGCTGTTTTTT
.	.	TRBV10-2	TRBJ1-5	CASNFGFWQPQHF	TGCGCCAGCAATTTCGGATTTTGGCAGCCCCAGCATTTT